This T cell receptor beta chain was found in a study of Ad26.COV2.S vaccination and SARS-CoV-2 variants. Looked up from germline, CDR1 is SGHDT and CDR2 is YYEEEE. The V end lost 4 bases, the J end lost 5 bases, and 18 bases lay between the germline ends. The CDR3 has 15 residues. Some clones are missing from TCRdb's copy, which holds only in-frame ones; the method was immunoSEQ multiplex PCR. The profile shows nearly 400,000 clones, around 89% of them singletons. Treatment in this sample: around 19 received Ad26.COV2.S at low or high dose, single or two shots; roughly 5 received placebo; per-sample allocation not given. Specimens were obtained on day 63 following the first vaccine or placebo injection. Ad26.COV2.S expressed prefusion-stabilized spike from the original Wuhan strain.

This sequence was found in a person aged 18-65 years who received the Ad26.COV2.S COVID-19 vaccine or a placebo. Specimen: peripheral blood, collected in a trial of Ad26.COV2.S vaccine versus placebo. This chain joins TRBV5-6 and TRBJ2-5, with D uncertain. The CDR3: CASSPGSARLETQYF. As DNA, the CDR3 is TGTGCCAGCAGCCCTGGGTCGGCTCGGTTGGAGACCCAGTACTTC.